Included here is one T cell receptor (beta chain) sequence, with context. The PCR used 60 Vbeta and 13 Jbeta primers. The table came from immunoSEQ multiplex PCR; TCRdb's copy has only in-frame clones and leaves some out. This sample has 20,000 to 30,000 clones, with 60% to 80% found just once. The record originates from a study of cytomegalovirus exposure and HLA in healthy donors. Germline assignment: CDR1 MNHEY and CDR2 SMNVEV (reference sequence). Trimming stripped 3 bases from V and 2 bases from J, with 9 bases between. The CDR3 contains 14 residues. The clonotype originates from a male donor in good health and CMV-seronegative. Sequencing was performed on PBMCs. This rearrangement joins TRBV27 to TRBJ2-3; D not resolved. The DNA of the CDR3 is TGTGCCAGCAGTTTGTCCAGGCCCACAGATACGCAGTATTTT. It codes for CASSLSRPTDTQYF.